This T cell receptor (gamma chain) stems from a study of Vδ1+ human thymocytes. Broader study findings: Despite high sort purity, about 20% of thymic T cell receptor delta sequences were Vdelta2. TRG sequences recurred across donors, whereas TRD sequences stayed essentially private. Highly polyclonal TRG and TRD repertoires with Gaussian CDR3 length distributions appeared in thymus.

Thymocytes were sorted as CD3+ TCRVdelta1+ TCRVdelta2- after alphabeta T cell depletion. Between 98% and 99.6% of sorted thymocytes were Vdelta1+. The CDR3 sequence is 14 residues long. V dropped 5 bases and J dropped 4; count of bases not matched to a gene: 11. Looked up from germline, CDR1 is EGSTGY and CDR2 is YDSYTSSV. Extracted RNA was reverse transcribed into cDNA. CDR3 amplicons came from multiplex PCR with pooled V-gene forward and constant-region reverse primers. TCRdb re-called the multiplex PCR reads with CATT. Of about 36,000 gamma-chain clones in the sample, 20% to 25% were seen once. For this clone: Its target is not known.

The genes are TRGV4 and TRGJ1 or TRGJ2. The sample consisted of Vdelta1+ gamma-delta thymocytes from the thymus. The subset denotes: FACS-sorted CD3+ TCRalphabeta- TCRVdelta1+ TCRVdelta2- thymocytes. The sequence came from a girl under two years old who had congenital heart surgery. CDR3 sequence: CATWVPNRYYKKLF. CDR3 coding DNA: TGTGCCACCTGGGTACCCAACCGATATTATAAGAAACTCTTT.